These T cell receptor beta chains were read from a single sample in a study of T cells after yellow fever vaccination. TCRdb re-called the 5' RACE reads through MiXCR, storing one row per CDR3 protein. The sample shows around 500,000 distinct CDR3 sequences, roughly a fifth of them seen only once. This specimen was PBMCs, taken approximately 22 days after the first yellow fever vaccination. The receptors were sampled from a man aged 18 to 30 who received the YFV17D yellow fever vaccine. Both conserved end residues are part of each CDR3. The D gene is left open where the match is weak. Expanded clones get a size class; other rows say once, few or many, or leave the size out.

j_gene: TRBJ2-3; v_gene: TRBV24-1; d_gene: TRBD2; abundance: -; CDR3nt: TGTGCCACCAGTGATCTAGCAGTAGCGGGGGAATCCACAGATACGCAGTATTTT; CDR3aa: CATSDLAVAGESTDTQYF
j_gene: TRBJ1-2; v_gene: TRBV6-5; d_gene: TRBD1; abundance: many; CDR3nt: TGTGCCAGCAGTTCGGGAGGACAGGGGTATGGCTACACCTTC; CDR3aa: CASSSGGQGYGYTF
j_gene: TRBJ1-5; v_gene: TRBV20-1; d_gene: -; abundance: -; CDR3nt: TGCAGTGCCACTGAGTTTGCGAGCAATCAGCCCCAGCATTTT; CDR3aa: CSATEFASNQPQHF
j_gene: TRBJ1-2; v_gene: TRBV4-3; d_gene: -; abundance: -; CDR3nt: TGCGCCAGCAGCCAAGAGGGGGGTGCGGGGTCCTCCTATGGCTACACCTTC; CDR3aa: CASSQEGGAGSSYGYTF
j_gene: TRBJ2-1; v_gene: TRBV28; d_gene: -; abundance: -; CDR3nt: TGTGCCAGCAGTTTAGTAAGCCCCGGGGGCCGTCGGAATGAGCAGTTCTTC; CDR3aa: CASSLVSPGGRRNEQFF
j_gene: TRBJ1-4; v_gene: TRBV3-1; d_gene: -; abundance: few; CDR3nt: TGTGCCAGCAGCCGTATGGGGGATAATAGAGAAAAACTGTTTTTT; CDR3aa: CASSRMGDNREKLFF
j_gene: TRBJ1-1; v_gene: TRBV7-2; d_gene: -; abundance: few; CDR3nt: TGTGCCAGCAGCTTTGTCGACGTCGGGAACACTGAAGCTTTCTTT; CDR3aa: CASSFVDVGNTEAFF
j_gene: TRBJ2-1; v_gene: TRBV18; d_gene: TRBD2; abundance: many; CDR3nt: TGCGCCAGCAGCCCAACTAGCGGGGGGGATAATGAGCAGTTCTTC; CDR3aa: CASSPTSGGDNEQFF
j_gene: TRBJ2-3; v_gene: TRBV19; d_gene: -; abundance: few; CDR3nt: TGTGCCAGTAGTATTCTTCTAGACGCAGATACGCAGTATTTT; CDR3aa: CASSILLDADTQYF
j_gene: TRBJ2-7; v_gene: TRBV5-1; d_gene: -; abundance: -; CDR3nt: TGCGCCAGCAGCTTTGGTGGGGGACCCTACGAGCAGTACTTC; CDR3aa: CASSFGGGPYEQYF
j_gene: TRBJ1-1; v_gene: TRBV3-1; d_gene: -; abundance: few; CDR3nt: TGTGCCAGCAGCCAAGTTGGAGGGGCTGAAGCTTTCTTT; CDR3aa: CASSQVGGAEAFF
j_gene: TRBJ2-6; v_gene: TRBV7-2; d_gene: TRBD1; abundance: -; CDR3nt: TGTGCCAGCAGCTTACCCCGGGACAGGGGGGGAAACGTCCTGACTTTC; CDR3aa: CASSLPRDRGGNVLTF
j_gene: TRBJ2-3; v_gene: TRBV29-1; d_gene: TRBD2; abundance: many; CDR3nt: TGCAGCGTTGAGGGGGAGGGCTCCACAGATACGCAGTATTTT; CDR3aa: CSVEGEGSTDTQYF
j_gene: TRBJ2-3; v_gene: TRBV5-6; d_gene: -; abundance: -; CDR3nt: TGTGCCAGCAGCCGTTACCCAGATACGCAGTATTTT; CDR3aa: CASSRYPDTQYF
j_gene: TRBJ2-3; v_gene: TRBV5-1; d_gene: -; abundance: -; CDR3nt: TGCGCCAGCAGCACTACAGGGAGGGTTGGAGATACGCAGTATTTT; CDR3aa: CASSTTGRVGDTQYF
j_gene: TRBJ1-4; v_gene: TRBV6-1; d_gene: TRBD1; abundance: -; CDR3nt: TGTGCCAGCAGTCCCACAGGGGTGGTGACTAATGAAAAACTGTTTTTT; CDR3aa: CASSPTGVVTNEKLFF
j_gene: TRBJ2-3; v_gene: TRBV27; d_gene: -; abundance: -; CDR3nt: TGTGCCAGCAGTTTGACTGTGGAGACGCAGTATTTT; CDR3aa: CASSLTVETQYF
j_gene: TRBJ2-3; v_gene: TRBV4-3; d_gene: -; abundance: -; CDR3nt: TGCGCCAGCAGCCAAGAAGGTACAGGCACAGATACGCAGTATTTT; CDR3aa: CASSQEGTGTDTQYF
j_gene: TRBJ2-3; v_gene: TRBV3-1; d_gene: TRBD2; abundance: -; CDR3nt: TGTGCCAGCAGCCTCCAGCGGGGGGGTTGGGCAGATACGCAGTATTTT; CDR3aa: CASSLQRGGWADTQYF
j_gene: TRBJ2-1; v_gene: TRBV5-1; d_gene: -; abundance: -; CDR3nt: TGCGCCAGCGAGGACCAGGGGTCCGGTGAGCAGTTCTTC; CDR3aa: CASEDQGSGEQFF
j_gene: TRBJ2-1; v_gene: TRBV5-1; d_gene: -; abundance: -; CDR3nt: TGCGCCAGCAGCTTGGCCGATAACAATGAGCAGTTCTTC; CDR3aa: CASSLADNNEQFF
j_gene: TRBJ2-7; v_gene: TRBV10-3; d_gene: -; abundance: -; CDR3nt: TGTGCCATCAGTTTTACCGGGACCCCCTACGAGCAGTACTTC; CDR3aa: CAISFTGTPYEQYF
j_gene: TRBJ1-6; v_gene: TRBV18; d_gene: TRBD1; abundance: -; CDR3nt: TGTGCCAGCTCACCACCCCTGACAGGGGCCCCCCTCCACTTT; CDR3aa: CASSPPLTGAPLHF
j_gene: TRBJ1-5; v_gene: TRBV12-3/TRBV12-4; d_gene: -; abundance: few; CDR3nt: TGTGCCAGCAGTTCGAGCCAGGGTTGGCGTCAGCCCCAGCATTTT; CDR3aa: CASSSSQGWRQPQHF
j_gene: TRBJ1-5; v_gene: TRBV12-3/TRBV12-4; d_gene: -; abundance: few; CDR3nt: TGTGCCAGCAGTTTCCCGAGGGGGCCCCAGCATTTT; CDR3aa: CASSFPRGPQHF
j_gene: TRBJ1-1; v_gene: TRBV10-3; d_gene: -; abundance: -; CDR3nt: TGTGCCATCAGTGGTTACGGGGAGAGTAGAGCTTTCTTT; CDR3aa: CAISGYGESRAFF
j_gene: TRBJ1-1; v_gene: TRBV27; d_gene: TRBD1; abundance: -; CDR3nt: TGTGCCAGCAGTTTGACAGGGTGGCTCACTGAAGCTTTCTTT; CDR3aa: CASSLTGWLTEAFF
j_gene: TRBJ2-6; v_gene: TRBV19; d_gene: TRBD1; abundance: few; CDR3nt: TGTGCCAGTAGAACCGGGACAGGGAACTCTGGGGCCAACGTCCTGACTTTC; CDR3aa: CASRTGTGNSGANVLTF
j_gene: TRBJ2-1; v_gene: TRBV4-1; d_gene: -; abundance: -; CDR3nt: TGCGCCAGCAGCCAAGATGGCTTCGGTGAGCAGTTCTTC; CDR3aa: CASSQDGFGEQFF
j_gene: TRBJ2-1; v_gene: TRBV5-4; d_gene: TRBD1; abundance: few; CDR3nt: TGTGCCAGCAGGTCACAGGGGGTAACCTACAATGAGCAGTTCTTC; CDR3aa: CASRSQGVTYNEQFF
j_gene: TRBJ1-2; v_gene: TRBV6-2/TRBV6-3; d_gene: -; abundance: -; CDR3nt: TGTGCCAGCAGTTACCCCGGACATCGACCCTATGGCTACACCTTC; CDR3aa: CASSYPGHRPYGYTF
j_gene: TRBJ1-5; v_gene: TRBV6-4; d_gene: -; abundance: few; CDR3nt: TGTGCCAGCAGAGGGGGGCTCGATCAGCCCCAGCATTTT; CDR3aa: CASRGGLDQPQHF
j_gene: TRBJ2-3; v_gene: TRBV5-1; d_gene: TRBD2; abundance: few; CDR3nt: TGCGCCAGCAGTTCTCATAGCGGGGGGCGCACAGATACGCAGTATTTT; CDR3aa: CASSSHSGGRTDTQYF
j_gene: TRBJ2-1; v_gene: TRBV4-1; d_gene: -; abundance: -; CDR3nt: TGCGCCAGCAGCCAAGATGGCGGGGGCCTCTCCTACAATGAGCAGTTCTTC; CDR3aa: CASSQDGGGLSYNEQFF
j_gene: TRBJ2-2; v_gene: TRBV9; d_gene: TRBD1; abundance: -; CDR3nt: TGTGCCAGCAGCACCGGGACAGGGTTCACCGGGGAGCTGTTTTTT; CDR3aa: CASSTGTGFTGELFF
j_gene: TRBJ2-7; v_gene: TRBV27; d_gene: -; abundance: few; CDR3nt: TGTGCCAGCAGGTCAGGGTATAGCTCCTACGAGCAGTACTTC; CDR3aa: CASRSGYSSYEQYF
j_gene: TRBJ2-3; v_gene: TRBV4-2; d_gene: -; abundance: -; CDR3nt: TGTGCCAGCAGCCCCCACGGGTCAAGCACAGATACGCAGTATTTT; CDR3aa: CASSPHGSSTDTQYF
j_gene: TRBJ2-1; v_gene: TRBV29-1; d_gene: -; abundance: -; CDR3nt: TGCAGCGTTGAAGGCAGCAGGAGCTCCTACAATGAGCAGTTCTTC; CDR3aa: CSVEGSRSSYNEQFF
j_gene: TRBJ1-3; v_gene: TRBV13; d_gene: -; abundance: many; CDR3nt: TGTGCCAGCAGCTTCGGACACGGCTCTGGAAACACCATATATTTT; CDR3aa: CASSFGHGSGNTIYF
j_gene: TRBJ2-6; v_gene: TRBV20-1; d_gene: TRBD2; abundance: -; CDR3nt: TGCAGTGCTAGGGAGCTAGCGGCCTTATCTGGGGCCAACGTCCTGACTTTC; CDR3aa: CSARELAALSGANVLTF
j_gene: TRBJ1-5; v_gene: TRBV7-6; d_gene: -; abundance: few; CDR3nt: TGTGCCAGCAGCTTAAAAATGGATCAGCCCCAGCATTTT; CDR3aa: CASSLKMDQPQHF
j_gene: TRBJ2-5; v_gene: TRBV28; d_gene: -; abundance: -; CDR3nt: TGTGCCAGCATTAGGGAGACCCAGTACTTC; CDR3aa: CASIRETQYF
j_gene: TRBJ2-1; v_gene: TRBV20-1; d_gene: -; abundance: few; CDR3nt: TGCAGTGCTAAAAGGCCTAGATCTGGGAACTACAATGAGCAGTTCTTC; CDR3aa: CSAKRPRSGNYNEQFF
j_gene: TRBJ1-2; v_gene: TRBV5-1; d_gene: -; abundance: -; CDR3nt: TGCGCCAGCAGCCGGCAGGCCTCCGCTAACTATGGCTACACCTTC; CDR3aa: CASSRQASANYGYTF